This is a list of T cell receptor beta chains from one sample in a study of cytomegalovirus exposure and HLA in healthy donors. The assay was immunoSEQ multiplex PCR, and TCRdb's table has in-frame clones only and misses some. Here the sample spans 150,000 or so clones, about 70% being singletons. Sequenced input: PBMCs. The receptors were sampled from a male donor in good health and CMV-seronegative. Both conserved end residues are trimmed from each CDR3.

TRBV30,TRBJ1-5,12,AWTLEGREGPQH
TRBV4-2,TRBJ1-4,17,ASSQDQTTPGQFAEKLF
TRBV9,TRBJ2-7,16,ASSPLGLAGTSSYEQY
TRBV7-9,TRBJ2-7,13,ASSFTGGRVYEQY
TRBV28,TRBJ1-1,10,ASGQGDTEAF
TRBV28,TRBJ1-1,13,ASSPWGGGNTEAF
TRBV4-3,TRBJ1-3,19,ASSQDVQRAVNSYSGNTIY
TRBV27,TRBJ2-5,12,ASSLPDYQGTQY
TRBV18,TRBJ1-3,14,ASSPPSGTGGNTIY
TRBV10-3,TRBJ2-7,9,AISESGEQY
TRBV5-4,TRBJ2-7,13,ASSLGGDSSYEQY
TRBV5-1,TRBJ2-7,14,ASSLTGQGARSEQY
TRBV19,TRBJ2-3,17,ASSIALWTSGELTDTQY
TRBV7-3,TRBJ2-3,11,ASSLRLLDTQY
TRBV30,TRBJ1-2,11,AWLRDRPYGYT
TRBV21-1,TRBJ2-3,11,ASSTRCTDTQY
TRBV20-1,TRBJ1-2,8,SAMAAGYT
TRBV28,TRBJ2-3,14,ASSPSIAGGTDTQY
TRBV5-4,TRBJ2-2,15,ASSSGAGLGENGELF
TRBV27,TRBJ2-2,16,ASSPSGLAGANTGELF
TRBV2,TRBJ1-4,14,ASSEGEYGRNEKLF
TRBV28,TRBJ2-7,11,ASLKGETYEQY
TRBV5-1,TRBJ2-7,12,ASSLGGGPYEQY
TRBV7-9,TRBJ1-1,11,ASSYREGTEAF
TRBV7-9,TRBJ2-5,12,ASSLEYESETQY
TRBV18,TRBJ2-1,14,ASSGKDRFIHNEQF
TRBV30,TRBJ2-2,11,AHGTSNTGELF
TRBV18,TRBJ2-7,12,ASSPPRVPYEQY
TRBV9,TRBJ1-1,13,ASSVVFGVNTEAF
TRBV7-9,TRBJ2-7,15,ASSLQPPDRGRYEQY
TRBV2,TRBJ2-7,10,ASRDRPYEQY
TRBV30,TRBJ1-2,10,AWNQGGYGYT
TRBV18,TRBJ2-7,12,ASSPPVRRYEQY
TRBV19,TRBJ1-2,11,ASSIDRRYGYT